This TCR beta chain emerged from a study of shared clonotypes between healthy human individuals. This CDR3 contains 16 residues. Germline V gene data show CDR1 as SGHRS and CDR2 as YFSETQ. The ends were cut back, 0 bases at V and 0 bases at J, with 10 bases in the middle. Naive CD8 cells were CD45RO-negative, positively selected for CCR7, excluding terminally differentiated effector memory CD45RA+ cells. Libraries were prepared by immunoSEQ multiplex PCR; TCRdb keeps only in-frame clonotypes and omits some of them. The sample includes some 800,000 clones, roughly 92% of them seen just once. The receptor was derived from a young man in good health. The chain couples TRBV5-1 to TRBJ1-3; D call uncertain. The sample comprised naive CD8+ T cells sorted from blood. The DNA for the CDR3 is TGCGCCAGCAGCTTGGAGGTTGGGAGCTCTGGAAACACCATATATTTT. It is translated as CASSLEVGSSGNTIYF.